These 15 T cell receptor beta chains share one sample of origin, sequenced in a study of CD4 T cells in relation to SARS-CoV-2 and coronaviruses. Their cognate antigens are unknown. Assay used: immunoSEQ multiplex PCR; TCRdb lists only in-frame clones, some missing. The table shows 30,000 to 40,000 clones, with roughly 80% occurring only once. The sequenced sample consisted of memory CD4+ T cells from PBMCs, cultured in vitro. The receptors derive from an adult with COVID-19.

The V and J genes are TRBV28 and TRBJ1-1; 7 bases are a match to TRBD1. This CDR3 is built from 16 residues. Trimming took 2 bases from V and 4 from J; bases not matched to a gene: 10. Germline lookup yields CDR1 MDHEN and CDR2 SYDVKM. CDR3 sequence (DNA): TGTGCCAGCAGTTTAAGGACAGGTCCAGCAGCCACTGAAGCTTTCTTT. Its translation is CASSLRTGPAATEAFF.

The chain combines TRBV25-1 with TRBJ2-1, with 11 positions matching TRBD2. The V gene's germline CDR1 is MGHDK and CDR2 SYGVNS. The trim removed 7 bases at V and 7 bases at J, leaving 9 bases unmatched. There are 15 residues in the CDR3. CDR3 sequence: CASKITSGSNNEQFF. CDR3 coding DNA: TGTGCCAGCAAGATAACTAGCGGGAGCAATAATGAGCAGTTCTTC.

The genes are TRBV7-2 and TRBJ1-5; 7 bases align to TRBD1. CDR3 length: 15 amino acids. In germline, CDR1 is SGHTA, CDR2 FQGNSA. The J segment lost 4 bases and the V segment lost 4 bases, leaving 7 bases of the junction unmatched. The CDR3 sequence is CASSSTGNLNQPQHF. The CDR3 DNA is TGTGCCAGCAGCTCGACAGGGAACTTGAATCAGCCCCAGCATTTT.

This rearrangement joins TRBV30 to TRBJ2-5, with 7 bases lining up with TRBD2. The germline CDR1 and CDR2 sequences are GTSNPN and SVGIG (reference sequence). The ends lost 6 bases at V and 4 bases at J; junction bases unmatched: 8. The CDR3 consists of 13 residues. The DNA of the CDR3 is TGTGCCTGCGGGAGGAATTTATTAGAGACCCAGTACTTC. Translated, it gives CACGRNLLETQYF.

This clone was recorded a few times. The chain employs TRBV7-9 and TRBJ1-5; 10 positions match TRBD1. The germline gives CDR1 SEHNR, CDR2 FQNEAQ (reference sequence). Unmatched junction bases numbered 10, after V lost 5 bases and J lost 0 bases. This CDR3 spans 18 amino acids. The DNA of the CDR3 is TGTGCCAGCAGCGGCGCCGGGACAGGGGCGTATAGCAATCAGCCCCAGCATTTT. This gives the protein CASSGAGTGAYSNQPQHF.

V is TRBV27 and J is TRBJ2-1; D remains ambiguous. CDR3 length equals 11 residues. V was clipped by 4 bases and J by 7 bases, with 5 bases between them. Germline CDR1 is MNHEY and CDR2 is SMNVEV (reference sequence). The CDR3 region has the DNA TGTGCCAGCAGTTCTAGGAATGAGCAGTTCTTC. Amino acids: CASSSRNEQFF.

This clone was seen a handful of times. The chain recombines TRBV30 with TRBJ1-6, with 7 nucleotides matching TRBD1. Per germline, CDR1 GTSNPN and CDR2 SVGIG (reference sequence). Losses at the gene ends were 3 bases for V and 0 bases for J; bases not matched to a gene: 5. This CDR3 is 16 amino acids long. The CDR3 DNA follows: TGTGCCTGGAGCAGGGGGGGCCGCTCCTATAATTCACCCCTCCACTTT. It translates to CAWSRGGRSYNSPLHF.

Written as DNA, the CDR3 is TGCGCCAGCAGCTTCCGGGGGGTTAGTACCGGGGAGCTGTTTTTT. Protein sequence: CASSFRGVSTGELFF. The gene calls are TRBV5-1 and TRBJ2-2; 7 nucleotides align to TRBD2. Germline V lookup: CDR1 SGHRS, CDR2 YFSETQ. Germline trimming cut 2 bases from V and 5 bases from J; bases unmatched to any gene: 6. The CDR3 is 15 residues long.

The chain couples TRBV25-1 to TRBJ2-7; D call uncertain. Trimming took 1 base from V and 2 from J, leaving 12 bases between them. The CDR3 loop spans 15 amino acids. Germline values: CDR1 MGHDK, CDR2 SYGVNS. The CDR3, as DNA: TGTGCCAGCAGTGAATCGACGGTATTAGCCTACGAGCAGTACTTC. Its protein product is CASSESTVLAYEQYF.

This chain joins TRBV2 and TRBJ1-1; TRBD1 agrees at 9 bases. The CDR3 spans 15 residues. Per germline, CDR1 SNHLY and CDR2 FYNNEI. The V and J ends lost 8 bases and 2 bases, in that order; junction bases with no gene match: 9. The CDR3 sequence is CASRGDRVVNTEAFF. Here the CDR3 DNA reads TGTGCCAGCCGTGGGGACAGGGTCGTTAACACTGAAGCTTTCTTT.

This chain connects TRBV3-1 (or the pseudogene TRBV3-2) to TRBJ2-2; 10 nucleotides agree with TRBD1. Unmatched junction bases numbered 4, after V lost 0 bases and J lost 6 bases. Germline values: CDR1 LGHDT, CDR2 YNNKEL (reference sequence). The CDR3 covers 16 residues. Here the CDR3 DNA reads TGTGCCAGCAGCCAAGATAGAGGACAGGGGGCCGGGGAGCTGTTTTTT. It specifies CASSQDRGQGAGELFF.

This clone showed up just a few times. The V call is TRBV11-3, the J call TRBJ2-1; 11 nucleotides line up with TRBD2. Germline CDR1 SGHNT, CDR2 YENEEA. The CDR3 is made up of 14 amino acids. J was trimmed by 11 bases and V by 5 bases; bases with no gene match: 8. CDR3 nucleotide sequence: TGTGCCAGCAGCACTAGCGGGAGAGATCCCAAGCAGTTCTTC. Protein sequence: CASSTSGRDPKQFF.

This sequence joins TRBV28 and TRBJ2-3; 10 bases agree with TRBD2. Germline V gene data show CDR1 as MDHEN and CDR2 as SYDVKM. The J segment lost 5 bases and the V segment lost 6 bases, leaving 5 bases of the junction unmatched. The CDR3 is 14 residues long. The CDR3 DNA reads as TGTGCCAGCAGAAGCGGGAGGGACTTAGATACGCAGTATTTT. Its protein product is CASRSGRDLDTQYF.

The gene calls are TRBV7-9 and TRBJ2-3, with D maybe TRBD1 (6 bases). V lost 5 bases and J lost 2, with 11 bases in between. Germline V gene data show CDR1 as SEHNR and CDR2 as FQNEAQ (reference sequence). The CDR3 is 14 amino acids. CDR3 nucleotides: TGTGCCAGCAGCCTAAGGACAGACACAGATACGCAGTATTTT. It is translated as CASSLRTDTDTQYF.

The J gene is TRBJ2-4, the V gene TRBV5-4; no firm D call. The CDR3 length is 14 residues. V lost 3 bases and J 0 bases, leaving 7 bases between the germline ends. Germline CDR1 and CDR2: SGHNT and YYREEE (reference sequence). CDR3 bases: TGTGCCAGCAGCTGGTCTGGAGCCAAAAACATTCAGTACTTC. Translation gives CASSWSGAKNIQYF.